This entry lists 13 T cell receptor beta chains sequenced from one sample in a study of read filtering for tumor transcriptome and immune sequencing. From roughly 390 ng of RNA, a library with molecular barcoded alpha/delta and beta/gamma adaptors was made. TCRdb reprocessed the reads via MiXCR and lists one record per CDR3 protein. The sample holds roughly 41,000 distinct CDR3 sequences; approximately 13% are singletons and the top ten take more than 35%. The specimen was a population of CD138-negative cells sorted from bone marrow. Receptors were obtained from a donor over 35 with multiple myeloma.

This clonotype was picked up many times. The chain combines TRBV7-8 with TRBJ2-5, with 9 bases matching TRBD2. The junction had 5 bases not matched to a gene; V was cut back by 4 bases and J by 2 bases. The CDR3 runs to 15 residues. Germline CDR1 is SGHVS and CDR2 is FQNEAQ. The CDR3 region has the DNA TGTGCCAGCAGCTCCCGACTAGCGGCTCAAGAGACCCAGTACTTC. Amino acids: CASSSRLAAQETQYF.

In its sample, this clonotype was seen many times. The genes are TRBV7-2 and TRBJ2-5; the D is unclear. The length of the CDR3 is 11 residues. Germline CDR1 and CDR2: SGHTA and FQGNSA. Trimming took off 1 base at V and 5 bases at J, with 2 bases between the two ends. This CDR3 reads CASSLVETQYF. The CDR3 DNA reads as TGTGCCAGCAGCTTAGTGGAGACCCAGTACTTC.

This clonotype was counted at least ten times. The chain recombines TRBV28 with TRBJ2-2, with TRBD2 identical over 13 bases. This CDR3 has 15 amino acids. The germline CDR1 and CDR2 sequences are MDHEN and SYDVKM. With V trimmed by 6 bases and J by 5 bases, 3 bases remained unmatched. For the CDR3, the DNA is TGTGCCAGCAGCCGACTAGCGGGAGGAACCGGGGAGCTGTTTTTT. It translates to CASSRLAGGTGELFF.

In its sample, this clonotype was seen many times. This CDR3 reads CASSYSGRSYEQYF. The CDR3 nucleotides are TGTGCCAGCAGCTATAGCGGGAGGTCCTACGAGCAGTACTTC. V gene TRBV6-5 combines with J gene TRBJ2-7; 10 bases are shared with TRBD2. Germline V gene lookup returns CDR1 MNHEY and CDR2 SVGAGI. J gave up 1 base and V 6 bases, and 3 bases lay outside the gene matches. The CDR3 is made up of 14 amino acids.

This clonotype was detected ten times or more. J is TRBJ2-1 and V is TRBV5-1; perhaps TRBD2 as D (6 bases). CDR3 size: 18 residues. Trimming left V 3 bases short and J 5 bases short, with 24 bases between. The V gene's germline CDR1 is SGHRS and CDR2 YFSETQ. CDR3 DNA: TGCGCCAGCAGCTACGGGACTCTTCGTAAGAATGGCGACAATGAGCAGTTCTTC. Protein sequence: CASSYGTLRKNGDNEQFF.

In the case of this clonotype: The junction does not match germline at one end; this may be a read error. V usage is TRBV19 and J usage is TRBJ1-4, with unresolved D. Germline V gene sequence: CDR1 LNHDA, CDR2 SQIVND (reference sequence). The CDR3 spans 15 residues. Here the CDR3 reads CASSIAAGRVEELFF. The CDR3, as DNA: TGTGCCAGTAGTATCGCTGCTGGCAGAGTTGAAGAACTGTTTTTT.

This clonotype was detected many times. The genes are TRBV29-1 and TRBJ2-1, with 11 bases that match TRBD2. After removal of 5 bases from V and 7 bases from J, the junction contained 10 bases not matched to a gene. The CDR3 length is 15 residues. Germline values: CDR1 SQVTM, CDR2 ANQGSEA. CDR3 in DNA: TGCAGCGTTCTCTTGACTAGCGGGATCGGGAATGAGCAGTTCTTC. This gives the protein CSVLLTSGIGNEQFF.

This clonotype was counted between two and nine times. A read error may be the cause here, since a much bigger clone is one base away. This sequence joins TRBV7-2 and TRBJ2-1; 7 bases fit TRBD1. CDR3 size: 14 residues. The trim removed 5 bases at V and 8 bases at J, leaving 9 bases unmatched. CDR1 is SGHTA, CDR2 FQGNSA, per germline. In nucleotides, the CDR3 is TGTGCCAGCAGCCAAGACAGGGATGCCGATGAGCAGTTCTTC. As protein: CASSQDRDADEQFF.

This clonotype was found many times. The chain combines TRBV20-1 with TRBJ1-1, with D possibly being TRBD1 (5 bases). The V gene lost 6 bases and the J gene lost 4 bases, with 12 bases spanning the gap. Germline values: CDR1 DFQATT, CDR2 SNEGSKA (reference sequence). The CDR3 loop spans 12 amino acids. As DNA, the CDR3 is TGCAGTGCCCAACCAGGGTTCACTGAAGCTTTCTTT. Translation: CSAQPGFTEAFF.

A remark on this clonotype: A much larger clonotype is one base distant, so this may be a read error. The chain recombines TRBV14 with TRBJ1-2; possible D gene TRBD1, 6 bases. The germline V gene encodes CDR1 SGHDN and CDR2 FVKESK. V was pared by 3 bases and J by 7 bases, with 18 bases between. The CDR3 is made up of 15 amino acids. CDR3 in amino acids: CASSHAIGTKAGYTF. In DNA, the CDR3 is TGTGCCAGCAGCCATGCAATCGGGACAAAAGCTGGCTACACCTTC.

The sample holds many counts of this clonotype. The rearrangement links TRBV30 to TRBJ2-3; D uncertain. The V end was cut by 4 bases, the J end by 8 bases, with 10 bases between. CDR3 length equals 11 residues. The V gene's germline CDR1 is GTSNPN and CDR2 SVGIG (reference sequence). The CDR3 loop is CAWTSLSTQYF. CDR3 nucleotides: TGTGCCTGGACCTCATTATCTACGCAGTATTTT.

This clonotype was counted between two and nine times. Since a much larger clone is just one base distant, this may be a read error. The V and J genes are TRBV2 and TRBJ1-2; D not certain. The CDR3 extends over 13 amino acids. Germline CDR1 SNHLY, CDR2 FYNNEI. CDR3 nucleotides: TGTGCCAGCAGTGAACGGACCAACTTTGGCTACACCTTC. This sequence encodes CASSERTNFGYTF.

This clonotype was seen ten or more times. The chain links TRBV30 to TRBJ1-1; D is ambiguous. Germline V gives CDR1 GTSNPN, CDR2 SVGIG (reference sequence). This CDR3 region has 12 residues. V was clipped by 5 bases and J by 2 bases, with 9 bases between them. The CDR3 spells CAWVTYNTEAFF. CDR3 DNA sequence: TGTGCCTGGGTAACCTACAACACTGAAGCTTTCTTT.